The 10 T cell receptor beta chains in this list originate from one sample, sequenced in a study of spatial heterogeneity in lung cancer. Each CDR3 protein gets one entry after TCRdb re-called the 5' RACE reads with MiXCR. This sample carries 40,000 to 45,000 distinct CDR3 sequences, 12% to 15% of them seen once, and the ten largest clones take around 56%. Time point meaning: sample taken at primary tumor resection. From tumor, nontumor lung or frozen PBMC, whole RNA was taken unsorted for sequencing. The sequencing here drew on PBMCs, taken at surgery. Receptor source: a male donor with early-stage non-small cell lung cancer.

This clonotype was seen a few times. This chain uses TRBV10-3 with TRBJ2-7, with 15 bases fitting TRBD2. Germline lookup yields CDR1 ENHRY and CDR2 SYGVKD. The J segment lost 4 bases and the V segment lost 4 bases, leaving 2 bases of the junction unmatched. The CDR3 sequence is 15 residues long. Here the CDR3 DNA reads TGTGCCATCAGTGGTGGGACTAGCGGGAGGTACGAGCAGTACTTC. This codes for CAISGGTSGRYEQYF.

Comment on this clonotype: A much larger clone differs by one base, so this may be a read error. The chain recombines TRBV5-1 with TRBJ2-2; 7 bases are shared with TRBD1. The germline V gene has CDR1 SGHRS and CDR2 YFSETQ. The CDR3 spans 15 residues. The CDR3 DNA sequence: TGCGCCACCTCCTCCGGGACAGTAAACACCGGGGAGCTGTCTTTT. It encodes CATSSGTVNTGELSF.

Here the CDR3 reads CASSMGRDTEAFF. CDR3 DNA: TGCGCCAGCAGTATGGGACGGGACACTGAAGCTTTCTTT. This chain links TRBV5-1 with TRBJ1-1, with a possible D match to TRBD1 (5 bases). This CDR3 is 13 amino acids long. V lost 5 bases, J lost 3 bases, and 11 bases lay in between. CDR1 is SGHRS and CDR2 is YFSETQ in the germline V gene.

This clonotype was picked up a small number of times. The chain has TRBV21-1 and TRBJ2-7; the table assigns TRBD1, which was not confirmed against the DNA. TRBV21-1 is tagged as a pseudogene. The CDR3 loop spans 16 amino acids. The CDR3 sequence: CASSQMPDIVSYEQYF. The CDR3 nucleotides read TGTGCCAGCAGCCAAATGCCGGACATAGTCTCTTACGAGCAGTACTTC.

The rearrangement links TRBV5-1 to TRBJ2-7, with 9 bases identical to TRBD1. Germline V gene data show CDR1 as SGHRS and CDR2 as YFSETQ. Germline trimming cut 1 base from V and 3 bases from J; bases unmatched to any gene: 2. The CDR3 is 14 residues long. DNA of the CDR3: TGCGCCAGCAGCTTGCAGGGACAGGGCTACGAGCAGTACTTC. Translating it yields CASSLQGQGYEQYF.

Only a few counts were recorded for this clonotype. The chain is built from TRBV15 and TRBJ1-5; D may be TRBD1 (6 bases). The CDR3 has 15 amino acids. CDR1 and CDR2 (germline): LNHNV, YYDKDF (reference sequence). V was pared by 1 base and J by 3 bases, with 10 bases between. Here the CDR3 DNA reads TGTGCCACCAGCAGAGTGGGGACAAACAATCAGCCCCAGCATTTT. It encodes CATSRVGTNNQPQHF.

This clonotype appeared a few times. V usage is TRBV28 and J usage is TRBJ2-7; a weak D match, TRBD2 (6 bases). Trimming removed 4 bases from V and 7 bases from J, with 20 bases in between. CDR3 length: 15 amino acids. Germline V gene sequence: CDR1 MDHEN, CDR2 SYDVKM. The CDR3 nucleotides read TGTGCCAGCAGTTCCCGGAGGGGCAGGGTAATGGAGCAGTACTTC. Residues: CASSSRRGRVMEQYF.

This clonotype occurred many times. This rearrangement joins TRBV10-3 to TRBJ2-2; 8 positions match TRBD1. This CDR3 region has 15 residues. Trimming took 4 bases from V and 7 from J; bases not matched to a gene: 8. The germline V gene encodes CDR1 ENHRY and CDR2 SYGVKD. In DNA, the CDR3 is TGTGCCATCAGTGTTCAGGACAGGGTTTACGGGGAGCTGTTTTTT. This sequence encodes CAISVQDRVYGELFF.

This clonotype has a handful of counts. This chain joins TRBV13 and TRBJ2-1; a possible D gene is TRBD2 (5 bases). V was trimmed by 5 bases and J by 3 bases, leaving 8 bases between them. This CDR3 comprises 13 residues. Germline V CDR1 and CDR2: PRHDT, FYEKMQ (reference sequence). DNA for the CDR3: TGTGCCAGCAGCCGAGGGCGCTACAATGAGCAGTTCTTC. Its protein product is CASSRGRYNEQFF.

This chain uses TRBV4-2 with TRBJ2-1; D is perhaps TRBD1 or TRBD2 (5 bases each). The CDR3 has 15 residues. Germline values: CDR1 LGHNA, CDR2 YNFKEQ. The V end was cut by 1 base, the J end by 7 bases, with 14 bases between. This CDR3 reads CASSQVRGKLNEQFF. DNA of the CDR3: TGTGCCAGCAGCCAAGTGAGGGGCAAGTTGAATGAGCAGTTCTTC.